The clone carrying this T cell receptor beta chain was observed a single time. Original processing methods: Reference gene primer amplification yielded estimated nucleated cell counts. TCRdb keeps only in-frame clones here, not all; method: immunoSEQ multiplex PCR. That table gives V, J and clone size, and the DNA gave D and trimming. Of 150,000 to 200,000 clones listed, over 70% are singletons. CDR3 size: 13 residues. The V and J ends lost 5 bases and 6 bases respectively, with 14 bases between them. Germline-derived CDR1 and CDR2 are MDHEN and SYDVKM. The data are from a study of blood T cell repertoires in COVID-19. Study at large: The United States, Italy and Spain provided the acute and convalescent COVID-19 samples. PBMCs, B-cell-depleted T cells, or T cells provided the cDNA or gDNA that made up the material.

The sequenced material came from peripheral blood. The V gene is TRBV28, the J gene TRBJ2-7; the D gene is possibly TRBD2 (5 bases). The clonotype comes from a man between 60 and 75 years old with active or convalescent COVID-19. CDR3 DNA sequence: TGTGCCAGCAGTCTGGACTGGGGTAGCGAGCAGTACTTC. Translating it yields CASSLDWGSEQYF.